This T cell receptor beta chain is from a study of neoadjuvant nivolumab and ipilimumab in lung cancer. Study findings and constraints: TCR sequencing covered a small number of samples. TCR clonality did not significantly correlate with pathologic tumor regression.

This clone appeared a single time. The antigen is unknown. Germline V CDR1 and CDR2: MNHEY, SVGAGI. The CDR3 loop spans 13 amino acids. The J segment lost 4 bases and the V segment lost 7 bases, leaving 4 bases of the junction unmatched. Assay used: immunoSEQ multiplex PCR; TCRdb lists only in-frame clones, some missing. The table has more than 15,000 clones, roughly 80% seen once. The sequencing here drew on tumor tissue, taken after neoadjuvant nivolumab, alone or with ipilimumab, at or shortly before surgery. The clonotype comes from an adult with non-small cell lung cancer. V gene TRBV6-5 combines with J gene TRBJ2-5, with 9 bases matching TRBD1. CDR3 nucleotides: TGTGCCAGCATCCGGGACAGGGTAGAGACCCAGTACTTC. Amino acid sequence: CASIRDRVETQYF.